This is a list of T cell receptor beta chains from one sample in a study of blood T cell repertoires in COVID-19. Profiled with immunoSEQ multiplex PCR; TCRdb holds only in-frame clones, not every one. The sample lists 56,000 or so clones, around 80% occurring once. Sequenced sample: peripheral blood. These receptor sequences come from an elderly woman with acute or convalescent COVID-19. Each CDR3 is given without its conserved first and last residue. Fields, in order: D gene, J gene, V gene, CDR3 protein. A D gene is named only where the DNA matches it firmly.

TRBD2 | TRBJ2-1 | TRBV27 | ASSFPPVLAGGHEQF
. | TRBJ2-7 | TRBV19 | ASRKETGTYEQY
TRBD1 | TRBJ1-2 | TRBV7-9 | ASSTDRKQTYGYT
TRBD1 | TRBJ1-2 | TRBV19 | ASSIGGTGGSRATGYT
TRBD1 | TRBJ1-1 | TRBV3-1/TRBV3-2 | ASSLGTGGASEAF
. | TRBJ2-7 | TRBV5-4 | ASSLDSLGLPQEQY
. | TRBJ1-2 | TRBV5-1 | ASSINRADYGYT
TRBD2 | TRBJ2-7 | TRBV5-1 | ASSQQTSGTYEQY
. | TRBJ2-7 | TRBV12-3/TRBV12-4 | ASSGRSYEQY
. | TRBJ2-3 | TRBV5-1 | ASSLGSSTDTQY
. | TRBJ1-2 | TRBV27 | ASSLKQGGYGYT
. | TRBJ1-6 | TRBV3-1/TRBV3-2 | ASSPGRDNSPLH
. | TRBJ1-2 | TRBV19 | ASSIGSNYGYT
. | TRBJ1-1 | TRBV10-2 | ASTSDRSNTEAF
. | TRBJ2-7 | TRBV6-5 | ASSYVSSRGSYEQY
. | TRBJ1-1 | TRBV10-1 | ASSDGIGKNTEAF
. | TRBJ1-2 | TRBV6-1 | ASSEVGGAYGYT
TRBD1 | TRBJ2-7 | TRBV10-3 | AISAGTGYYEQY